A selection of T cell receptor beta chains follows, all from one sample in a study of CD8 T cells in ankylosing spondylitis. TCRdb recomputed calls from the 5' RACE reads with MiXCR, one row per CDR3 protein. The data show 670,000 or so distinct CDR3 sequences, around 19% seen once. Material for sequencing was blood, either unsorted or a sorted T cell fraction (not recorded which). These receptors all come from a male donor with ankylosing spondylitis. The CDR3 runs from the conserved cysteine through the conserved F or W. For some rows the clone size is stated as once, few or many, or as a class when expanded; others skip it.

v_gene	abundance	len	j_gene	CDR3aa
TRBV12-3/TRBV12-4	few	16	TRBJ2-2	CASSRGTGGSTGELFF
TRBV12-3/TRBV12-4	few	14	TRBJ2-1	CASTPRGGTDEQFF
TRBV4-1	few	15	TRBJ1-5	CASRDLGAPHQPQHF
TRBV11-2	-	14	TRBJ1-3	CASSIRDSGNTIYF
TRBV5-1	-	15	TRBJ1-1	CASSGRDGMNTEAFF
TRBV18	-	14	TRBJ1-6	CASSVGVNNSPLHF
TRBV15	few	13	TRBJ2-1	CATSRDRQNEQFF
TRBV24-1	-	14	TRBJ2-1	CATSDPGPGYEQFF
TRBV12-3/TRBV12-4	few	12	TRBJ2-7	CASIKRIDEQYF
TRBV12-3/TRBV12-4	-	15	TRBJ1-1	CASRTYGDMNTEAFF
TRBV5-1	-	16	TRBJ2-7	CASSRTGSSSTYEQYF
TRBV20-1	many	13	TRBJ1-1	CSALPGGGGEAFF
TRBV30	-	12	TRBJ2-7	CAWSPRGLEQYF
TRBV24-1	-	13	TRBJ2-5	CASRGAGSETQYF
TRBV9	-	16	TRBJ1-1	CASSVSPGPYNTEAFF
TRBV29-1	many	14	TRBJ2-1	CSVPLTSGNNEQFF
TRBV20-1	-	14	TRBJ1-4	CSAEQGLGGEKLFF
TRBV11-2	-	14	TRBJ1-6	CASSLRTEYSPLHF
TRBV27	-	14	TRBJ2-7	CASRDRGVENEQYF
TRBV3-1	many	13	TRBJ1-2	CASSQDRVYGYTF
TRBV6-1	-	13	TRBJ2-1	CASSWTGRNEQFF
TRBV12-3/TRBV12-4	-	12	TRBJ1-1	CASSLAQTEAFF
TRBV2	-	13	TRBJ2-7	CASTPGTDYEQYF
TRBV5-5	-	16	TRBJ1-1	CASSLGRTVLGTEAFF